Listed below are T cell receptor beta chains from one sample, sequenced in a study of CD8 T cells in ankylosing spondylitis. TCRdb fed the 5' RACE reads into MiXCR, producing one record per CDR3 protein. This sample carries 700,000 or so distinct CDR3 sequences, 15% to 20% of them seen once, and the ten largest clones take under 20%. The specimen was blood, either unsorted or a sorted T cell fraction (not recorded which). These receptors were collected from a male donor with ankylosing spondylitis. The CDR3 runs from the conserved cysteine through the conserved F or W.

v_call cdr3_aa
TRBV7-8 CASSGPLAVPSYNEQFF
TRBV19 CASQARTGTTEAFF
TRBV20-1 CSARDPGTSGVFETQYF
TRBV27 CASSLSFGGHIYEQYF
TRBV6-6 CASSPIPPEQYF
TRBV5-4 CASSFFEGNTIYF
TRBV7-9 CASTPPSGTDTQYF
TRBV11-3 CASSKDREAFF
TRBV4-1 CASSQGQGAAFF
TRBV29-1 CSAEGGTGTDTQYF
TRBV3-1 CASSFAGGLDTQYF
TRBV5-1 CASSSPTGPVNNEQFF
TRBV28 CASSGTSGRLNEQFF
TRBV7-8 CASSSIRDDYGYTF
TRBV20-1 CSATSPSVGLYEQYF
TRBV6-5 CASSYFSEQFF
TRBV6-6 CASSLTENEQFF
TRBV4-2 CASSQDPSRGQGNTIYF
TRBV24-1 CATSAGVYNEQFF
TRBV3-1 CASSQVSGKITEAFF
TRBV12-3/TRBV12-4 CASSFTVTEQYF
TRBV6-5 CASSSLQRGTEAFF
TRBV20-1 CSATRTSAAVDTQYF
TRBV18 CASSPPDSAYEQYF
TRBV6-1 CASVGASGAFF
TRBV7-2 CASSLYRGYTDTQYF
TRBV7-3 CASGQITYEQYF
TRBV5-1 CASSTAGNEQFF
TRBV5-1 CASSLHLEGPYNEQFF
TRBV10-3 CAIRDGLSGNTIYF
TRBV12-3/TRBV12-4 CASSPWTDNTGELFF
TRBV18 CASSTSTGQPQHF
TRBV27 CASSLGAGGLETQYF
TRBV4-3 CASSQDLGEKLFF
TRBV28 CASSQMNTEAFF
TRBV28 CASSFSGTGGGQPQHF
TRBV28 CASSTWTSGSYEQYF
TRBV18 CASSPRLAGDVGNEQFF
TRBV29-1 CSVDRGGNTIYF
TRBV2 CASSETGEGSPLHF
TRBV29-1 CSARTVYNEQFF
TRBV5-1 CASSLGPTGEQYF
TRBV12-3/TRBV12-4 CASSDSTDTQYF
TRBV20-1 CSAALTSSGTEQYF
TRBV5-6 CASSFGTDLTF
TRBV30 CAWSPVDLYGYTF
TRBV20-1 CSARVRLETQYF
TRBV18 CASSGSPRGRETQYF
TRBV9 CASSAFVTENTEAFF
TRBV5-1 CASKGTDLNTEAFF
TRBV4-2 CASSGPRVYEQYF